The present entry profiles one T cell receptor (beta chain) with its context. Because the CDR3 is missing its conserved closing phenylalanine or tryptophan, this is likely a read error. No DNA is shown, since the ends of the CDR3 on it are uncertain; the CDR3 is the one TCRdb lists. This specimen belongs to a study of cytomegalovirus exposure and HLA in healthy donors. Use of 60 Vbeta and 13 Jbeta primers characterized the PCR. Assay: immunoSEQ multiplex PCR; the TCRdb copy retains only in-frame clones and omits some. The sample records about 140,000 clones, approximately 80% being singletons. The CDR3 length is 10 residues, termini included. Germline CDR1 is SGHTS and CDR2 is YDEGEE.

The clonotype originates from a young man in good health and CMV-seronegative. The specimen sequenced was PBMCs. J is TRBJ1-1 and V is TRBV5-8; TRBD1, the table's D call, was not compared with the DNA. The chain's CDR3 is CASSLIQGQG.